Below, 17 T cell receptor beta chains from the same sample are listed, as sequenced in a study of cytotoxic CD8 clonotypes in ibrutinib-treated CLL. Assay used: immunoSEQ multiplex PCR; TCRdb lists only in-frame clones, some missing. Of 150,000 to 200,000 clones listed, 70% to 90% are singletons. Sample: PBMCs, taken at disease progression, from a patient treated with ibrutinib. The receptors were gathered from a human donor with chronic lymphocytic leukemia.

The CDR3 sequence: CASSQGTSGIYTGELFF. The CDR3, as DNA: TGTGCCAGCAGCCAAGGGACTAGCGGGATTTACACCGGGGAGCTGTTTTTT. The chain uses TRBV4-2 and TRBJ2-2, with 12 bases aligning to TRBD2. The CDR3 is 17 amino acids. From germline, CDR1 is LGHNA and CDR2 YNFKEQ. V trimming: 1 base; J trimming: 3 bases; junction bases outside the gene matches: 3.

This clone has more than one count but fewer than ten. The CDR3 DNA is TGTGCCAGCAGCCCGGGGGCGGGGGTGCTATATGGCTACACCTTC. Translation: CASSPGAGVLYGYTF. This chain joins TRBV5-4 and TRBJ1-2, with D possibly TRBD1 on 6 matching bases. This CDR3 region has 15 residues. V was clipped by 4 bases and J by 5 bases, with 18 bases between them. CDR1 is SGHNT and CDR2 is YYREEE in the germline V gene (reference sequence).

This rearrangement joins TRBV5-4 to TRBJ2-2; D is unresolved. V dropped 7 bases and J dropped 0 bases, with 13 bases sitting between them. The germline CDR1 and CDR2 sequences are SGHNT and YYREEE (reference sequence). CDR3 size: 15 residues. CDR3 nucleotides: TGTGCCAGCTGCAAGGACCGATCGAACACCGGGGAGCTGTTTTTT. This codes for CASCKDRSNTGELFF.

In DNA form, the CDR3 reads TGTGCCACCAGCAGAGGGGACAGAATCCCTTCCTATGGCTACACCTTC. Translated, it gives CATSRGDRIPSYGYTF. This chain joins TRBV15 and TRBJ1-2; TRBD1 matches 7 bases. Germline V CDR1 and CDR2: LNHNV, YYDKDF (reference sequence). The CDR3 is made up of 16 amino acids. J gave up 4 bases and V 1 base, and 9 bases lay outside the gene matches.

The chain carries TRBV18 and TRBJ2-7; D gene ambiguous. Germline V gene data show CDR1 as KGHSH and CDR2 as LQKENI. The CDR3 runs 16 residues. V was cut by 6 bases and J by 0 bases, with 18 bases left in between. The DNA of the CDR3 is TGTGCCAGCTCCCTCAGATTTCTGACTCACTCCTACGAGCAGTACTTC. It encodes CASSLRFLTHSYEQYF.

This clone turned up a few times. The CDR3 reads CASSLGGESRGGELFF. The CDR3 bases are TGCGCCAGCAGCTTGGGAGGAGAAAGCCGAGGCGGGGAGCTGTTTTTT. The chain joins TRBV5-1 to TRBJ2-2; D unresolved. The CDR3 is 16 amino acids. Germline V gene data show CDR1 as SGHRS and CDR2 as YFSETQ. V dropped 0 bases and J dropped 7 bases, with 16 bases sitting between them.

The genes are TRBV19 and TRBJ2-5, with 8 bases fitting TRBD2. The CDR3 is 14 residues long. Trimming took 6 bases from V and 4 from J; bases not matched to a gene: 7. Germline lookup yields CDR1 LNHDA and CDR2 SQIVND (reference sequence). The CDR3 sequence: CASRKRETPETQYF. The CDR3, as DNA: TGTGCCAGTAGGAAGCGGGAGACTCCAGAGACCCAGTACTTC.

The chain has TRBV12-5 and TRBJ2-5; 9 nucleotides align to TRBD2. The CDR3 length is 19 residues. Germline CDR1 LGHNT, CDR2 FRNRAP. The J segment lost 5 bases and the V segment lost 0 bases, leaving 16 bases of the junction unmatched. CDR3 nucleotide sequence: TGTGCTAGTGGTTTGGTTTCGCAACTCATAGCGGGAGTACAGGAGACCCAGTACTTC. Translating it yields CASGLVSQLIAGVQETQYF.

The sample holds a few counts of this clone. V usage is TRBV28 and J usage is TRBJ1-3; tentative D call: TRBD1 (5 bases). Per germline, CDR1 MDHEN and CDR2 SYDVKM. Trimming took 6 bases from V and 3 from J, leaving 15 bases between them. The CDR3 consists of 15 residues. The CDR3 is CASSHDRTSGNTIYF. CDR3 sequence (DNA): TGTGCCAGCAGCCACGACCGGACAAGTGGAAACACCATATATTTT.

J is TRBJ1-3 and V is TRBV28; D might be TRBD1 (5 bases). Trimming took 4 bases from V and 2 from J, leaving 12 bases between them. The CDR3 has 15 amino acids. Looked up from germline, CDR1 is MDHEN and CDR2 is SYDVKM. CDR3 protein: CASSSPGLPGNTIYF. The CDR3 DNA follows: TGTGCCAGCAGTTCTCCAGGGCTTCCTGGAAACACCATATATTTT.

The chain employs TRBV7-8 and TRBJ1-3, with TRBD1 identical over 9 bases. The J segment lost 0 bases and the V segment lost 6 bases, leaving 9 bases of the junction unmatched. There are 17 residues in the CDR3. Germline CDR1 is SGHVS and CDR2 is FQNEAQ. The CDR3 bases are TGTGCCAGCAGGTGGAGGGGACAGGGCGACTCTGGAAACACCATATATTTT. Amino acid sequence: CASRWRGQGDSGNTIYF.

The V call is TRBV18, the J call TRBJ2-1; D gene unclear. The CDR3 covers 13 residues. Trimming stripped 3 bases from V and 8 bases from J, with 11 bases between. Germline V CDR1 and CDR2: KGHSH, LQKENI. CDR3 amino acids: CASSPEPGDEQFF. CDR3 sequence (DNA): TGTGCCAGCTCACCCGAGCCTGGGGATGAGCAGTTCTTC. Supplemented by reference TRBV18 and TRBJ2-1, the full variable domain reads NAGVMQNPRHLVRRRGQEARLRCSPMKGHSHVYWYRQLPEEGLKFMVYLQKENIIDESGMPKERFSAEFPKEGPSILRIQQVVRGDSAAYFCASSPEPGDEQFFGPGTRLTVL.

The chain joins TRBV7-3 to TRBJ2-3, with no clear D. Trimming removed 2 bases at V and 0 bases at J, with 6 bases between. This CDR3 is 14 amino acids long. The germline gives CDR1 SGHTA, CDR2 FQGTGA. The CDR3, as DNA: TGTGCCAGCAGCTTAGGCGAGAGCACAGATACGCAGTATTTT. It yields the protein CASSLGESTDTQYF.

The genes are TRBV5-1 and TRBJ2-1; perhaps D is TRBD1 or TRBD2 (5 bases each). Trimming removed 4 bases at V and 2 bases at J, with 13 bases between. The CDR3 has 15 amino acids. Looked up from germline, CDR1 is SGHRS and CDR2 is YFSETQ. The CDR3 sequence is CASSGGHNPYNEQFF. Written as DNA, the CDR3 is TGCGCCAGCAGCGGGGGTCATAATCCCTACAATGAGCAGTTCTTC.

This clone was counted between two and nine times. The chain employs TRBV7-2 and TRBJ2-1; D not certain. Germline V lookup: CDR1 SGHTA, CDR2 FQGNSA. The CDR3 has 11 amino acids. Trimming pared 1 base from V and 8 bases from J, leaving 3 bases between. The CDR3 here is CASSLVYEQFF. For the CDR3, the DNA is TGTGCCAGCAGCTTAGTCTATGAGCAGTTCTTC.

The CDR3 DNA follows: TGCAGCGTTGAATGGGGGATGACTGAAGCTTTCTTT. Translation: CSVEWGMTEAFF. The chain recombines TRBV29-1 with TRBJ1-1, with a weak D call TRBD1 (5 bases). Trimming shortened V by 2 bases and J by 5 bases, and 9 bases separated the two germline ends. This CDR3 spans 12 amino acids. Germline loops: CDR1 SQVTM, CDR2 ANQGSEA.

The chain couples TRBV2 to TRBJ2-7, with D possibly being TRBD2 (6 bases). This CDR3 has 16 residues. Trimming took 6 bases from V and 5 from J, leaving 23 bases between them. CDR1 is SNHLY, CDR2 FYNNEI, per germline. The CDR3 here is CASRAPALIRGNEQYF. DNA of the CDR3: TGTGCCAGCAGAGCCCCGGCCCTAATCCGGGGGAACGAGCAGTACTTC. Supplemented by reference TRBV2 and TRBJ2-7, the full variable domain reads EPEVTQTPSHQVTQMGQEVILRCVPISNHLYFYWYRQILGQKVEFLVSFYNNEISEKSEIFDDQFSVERPDGSNFTLKIRSTKLEDSAMYFCASRAPALIRGNEQYFGPGTRLTVT.